This T cell receptor (beta chain) was identified in a study of cytomegalovirus exposure and HLA in healthy donors. Study-level findings and limits: According to an earlier analysis, most TCR beta V segments yielded productive rearrangements about 90% or about 30% of the time. It was assumed in the presence/absence analyses that sequencing depth was roughly uniform across donors.

Notes on this clone: Antigen unknown.

The CDR3 length is 15 residues. V lost 5 bases and J 0 bases, leaving 11 bases between the germline ends. Germline values: CDR1 SGHTA, CDR2 FQGTGA. Amplification used 60 Vbeta primers and 13 Jbeta primers. Measured with immunoSEQ multiplex PCR; TCRdb has only the in-frame clones, and not every one. The sample records 250,000 to 350,000 clones, 80% to 90% being singletons. V is TRBV7-3 and J is TRBJ2-1; D unresolved. The sequenced sample was PBMCs. The receptor's source is a man aged 35 to 55 in good health and CMV-seropositive. For the CDR3, the DNA is TGTGCCAGCAGCCCGGTTGAGGTCTCCTACAATGAGCAGTTCTTC. Residues: CASSPVEVSYNEQFF.